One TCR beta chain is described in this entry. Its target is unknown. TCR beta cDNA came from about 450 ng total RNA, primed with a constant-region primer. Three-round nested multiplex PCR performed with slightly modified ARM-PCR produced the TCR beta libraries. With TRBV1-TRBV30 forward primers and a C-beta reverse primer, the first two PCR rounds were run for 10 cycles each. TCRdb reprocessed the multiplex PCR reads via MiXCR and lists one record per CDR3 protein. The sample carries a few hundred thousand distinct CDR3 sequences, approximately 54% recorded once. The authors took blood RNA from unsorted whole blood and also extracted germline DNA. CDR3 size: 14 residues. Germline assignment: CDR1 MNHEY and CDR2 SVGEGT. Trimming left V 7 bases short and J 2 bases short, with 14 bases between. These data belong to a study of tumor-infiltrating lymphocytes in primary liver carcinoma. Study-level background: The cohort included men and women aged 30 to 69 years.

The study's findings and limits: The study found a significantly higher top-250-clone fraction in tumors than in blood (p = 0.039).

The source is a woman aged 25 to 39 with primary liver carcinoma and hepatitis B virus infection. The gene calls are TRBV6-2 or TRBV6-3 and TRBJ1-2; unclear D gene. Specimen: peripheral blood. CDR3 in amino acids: CASTVSRQNYGYTF. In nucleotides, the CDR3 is TGTGCCAGCACGGTGTCAAGGCAAAACTATGGCTACACCTTC.